This entry lists 14 T cell receptor beta chains sequenced from one sample in a study of cytomegalovirus exposure and HLA in healthy donors. Vbeta (60) and Jbeta (13) primers were used in the PCR. Clones were read by immunoSEQ multiplex PCR, and TCRdb kept only the in-frame ones, dropping some. This sample's table has tens of thousands of clones. The sequenced sample consisted of PBMCs. The receptors here all came from a man aged 50 to 59 in good health and CMV-seropositive.

J is TRBJ2-1 and V is TRBV25-1; D gene ambiguous. The V end lost 4 bases, the J end lost 3 bases, and 10 bases lay between the germline ends. CDR3 length equals 14 residues. Germline-derived CDR1 and CDR2 are MGHDK and SYGVNS. This CDR3 reads CASSGQNVYNEQFF. In DNA, the CDR3 is TGTGCCAGCAGTGGTCAGAACGTCTACAATGAGCAGTTCTTC.

The chain is built from TRBV4-1 and TRBJ1-3; 7 positions match TRBD1. The CDR3 has 19 amino acids. Looked up from germline, CDR1 is MGHRA and CDR2 is YSYEKL. Trimming removed 2 bases from V and 5 bases from J; junction bases left unmatched: 18. In DNA form, the CDR3 reads TGCGCCAGCAGCCAATGGGGTCGGGTGACGGGACAGACTAGAAACACCATATATTTT. This codes for CASSQWGRVTGQTRNTIYF.

This chain connects TRBV9 to TRBJ2-1; D is possibly TRBD2 (6 bases). Germline V CDR1 and CDR2: SGDLS, YYNGEE. The length of the CDR3 is 14 residues. V lost 0 bases to trimming and J lost 8 bases, with 12 bases between them. CDR3 sequence reads: CASSVGSWGDEQFF. CDR3 nucleotide sequence: TGTGCCAGCAGCGTAGGTTCGTGGGGGGATGAGCAGTTCTTC.

The chain links TRBV7-2 to TRBJ2-1; TRBD2 aligns across 11 bases. This CDR3 is built from 14 residues. V shed 5 bases and J 13 bases; nucleotides not matched to a gene: 10. Germline CDR1 reads SGHTA; CDR2 reads FQGNSA. DNA of the CDR3: TGTGCCAGCAGCCTCCAGACTAGCGGGATACTTCAGTTCTTC. It encodes CASSLQTSGILQFF.

This chain connects TRBV4-2 to TRBJ2-3, with 11 bases matching TRBD2. The CDR3 contains 18 residues. The V and J ends lost 1 base and 5 bases, in that order; junction bases with no gene match: 11. CDR1 is LGHNA and CDR2 is YNFKEQ in the germline V gene. This CDR3 is CASSQVDLSGRARDTQYF. The CDR3 DNA follows: TGTGCCAGCAGCCAAGTGGACCTTAGCGGGAGGGCCAGAGATACGCAGTATTTT.

The V gene is TRBV4-2, the J gene TRBJ2-2; maybe TRBD2 (6 bases). The CDR3 has 17 residues. The germline V gene encodes CDR1 LGHNA and CDR2 YNFKEQ. Deletions cut 1 base from V and 0 bases from J, with 12 bases between. CDR3 DNA sequence: TGTGCCAGCAGCCAAGTGACGGGACTTTCGAACACCGGGGAGCTGTTTTTT. It translates to CASSQVTGLSNTGELFF.

V gene TRBV7-3 combines with J gene TRBJ2-6, with D unclear. V shed 5 bases and J shed 0 bases, with 8 bases lying between them. There are 15 residues in the CDR3. CDR1 is SGHTA and CDR2 is FQGTGA in the germline V gene. The CDR3 protein is CASSPLRSGANVLTF. The CDR3, as DNA: TGTGCCAGCAGCCCACTGCGCTCTGGGGCCAACGTCCTGACTTTC.

The gene calls are TRBV27 and TRBJ2-7, with 7 positions matching TRBD2. The CDR3 extends over 15 amino acids. Germline trimming cut 3 bases from V and 0 bases from J; bases unmatched to any gene: 5. Per the germline V gene, CDR1 is MNHEY and CDR2 is SMNVEV (reference sequence). CDR3 protein: CASSLTTGGSYEQYF. The CDR3 DNA is TGTGCCAGCAGTTTGACGACGGGGGGCTCCTACGAGCAGTACTTC.

The V and J genes are TRBV18 and TRBJ1-5; maybe TRBD1 (6 bases). Trimming left V 8 bases short and J 5 bases short, with 13 bases between. The CDR3 spans 13 residues. Germline-derived CDR1 and CDR2 are KGHSH and LQKENI. The CDR3 coding sequence is TGTGCCAGCGCCCGGGACACCGATCAGCCCCAGCATTTT. Protein sequence: CASARDTDQPQHF.

The V call is TRBV12-5, the J call TRBJ2-1; possibly TRBD2 for D (6 bases). V lost 0 bases and J 6 bases, leaving 21 bases between the germline ends. The CDR3 is 18 amino acids. Per germline, CDR1 LGHNT and CDR2 FRNRAP. The CDR3 protein is CASGLVIVRAGPANEQFF. The DNA of the CDR3 is TGTGCTAGTGGTTTGGTAATAGTTCGGGCGGGACCGGCCAATGAGCAGTTCTTC.

This chain connects TRBV2 to TRBJ1-1; D uncertain. The CDR3 has 14 amino acids. CDR1 and CDR2 from the germline V gene are SNHLY and FYNNEI. Trimming took 7 bases from V and 4 from J, leaving 16 bases between them. The CDR3 sequence is CASKAEVLSTEAFF. CDR3 sequence (DNA): TGTGCCAGCAAGGCCGAGGTATTGAGCACTGAAGCTTTCTTT.

The rearrangement joins TRBV30 to TRBJ2-7; a weak D match, TRBD2 (6 bases). The CDR3 is 15 amino acids. Germline CDR1 reads GTSNPN; CDR2 reads SVGIG (reference sequence). Trimming removed 3 bases from V and 2 bases from J, with 17 bases in between. CDR3: CAWSGGFGSAYEQYF. CDR3 DNA sequence: TGTGCCTGGAGCGGTGGGTTCGGGAGTGCCTACGAGCAGTACTTC.

The CDR3 reads CASSELGAGSYNEQFF. CDR3 nucleotide sequence: TGTGCCAGCAGTGAATTAGGTGCGGGCTCCTACAATGAGCAGTTCTTC. The chain has TRBV6-1 and TRBJ2-1; D is perhaps TRBD2 (5 bases). Trimming stripped 2 bases from V and 0 bases from J, with 11 bases between. The CDR3 totals 16 residues. Germline CDR1 MNHNS, CDR2 SASEGT.

The gene calls are TRBV29-1 and TRBJ1-5, with D perhaps TRBD1 (6 bases). Germline V gene lookup returns CDR1 SQVTM and CDR2 ANQGSEA. CDR3 length equals 13 residues. V was clipped by 6 bases and J by 7 bases, with 16 bases between them. This CDR3 reads CSVGGGAGQPQHF. The CDR3 DNA sequence: TGCAGCGTGGGAGGGGGAGCGGGACAGCCCCAGCATTTT.